This T cell receptor (beta chain) originates from a study of T cells in Graves' hyperthyroidism and ophthalmopathy. There are many counts of this clonotype. V was trimmed by 5 bases and J by 1 base, leaving 14 bases between them. CDR1 is SGHTA and CDR2 is FQGNSA in the germline V gene. The CDR3 length is 15 residues. RNA transcripts provided the source from which TCR beta CDR3 regions were amplified. TCR CDR3 underwent first-round RT-PCR with the HTBI primer set. MiXCR was run by TCRdb on the multiplex PCR reads, yielding one entry per CDR3 protein. Of about 380,000 distinct CDR3 sequences in the sample, about 18% were seen once.

This chain joins TRBV7-2 and TRBJ2-5; tentatively, D is TRBD1 (6 bases). The sample comprised blood. The clonotype was recovered from a young man with Graves' ophthalmopathy. Here the CDR3 DNA reads TGTGCCAGCAGCCCCTCGCTGGACAGCCAAGAGACCCAGTACTTC. Its translation: CASSPSLDSQETQYF. The full variable domain, in which reference TRBV7-2 and TRBJ2-5 provide the parts outside the CDR3, is GAGVSQSPSNKVTEKGKDVELRCDPISGHTALYWYRQSLGQGLEFLIYFQGNSAPDKSGLPSDRFSAERTGGSVSTLTIQRTQQEDSAVYLCASSPSLDSQETQYFGPGTRLLVL.